Shown below are 14 T cell receptor beta chains from a single sample sequenced in a study of control samples from healthy donors and cancer patients. The protocol was immunoSEQ multiplex PCR, while the TCRdb copy is restricted to in-frame clones and leaves out a portion. Among fewer than 65,000 clones listed, more than 70% were seen once. The source material was PBMCs. Every receptor here comes from a man aged 35 to 55 with colorectal cancer.

In this sample, this clone turned up once. V usage is TRBV19 and J usage is TRBJ2-3; a possible D gene is TRBD2 (6 bases). Germline CDR1 LNHDA, CDR2 SQIVND (reference sequence). There are 17 residues in the CDR3. The V end lost 5 bases, the J end lost 0 bases, and 18 bases lay between the germline ends. CDR3 nucleotides: TGTGCCAGTAGTTCCACTAGCTTAGCGGCAAGCACAGATACGCAGTATTTT. It codes for CASSSTSLAASTDTQYF.

This chain links TRBV12-3 or TRBV12-4 with TRBJ1-2; the D is unclear. The length of the CDR3 is 12 residues. Between the trimmed V and J ends, which lost 1 base and 10 bases, there was a span of 10 bases. CDR3 loop: CASSLGLGHYTF. The CDR3 nucleotides are TGTGCCAGCAGTTTAGGACTGGGTCACTACACCTTC.

The chain links TRBV12-5 to TRBJ1-3; D is uncertain. Per germline, CDR1 LGHNT and CDR2 FRNRAP. The CDR3 spans 15 residues. V was trimmed by 4 bases and J by 3 bases, leaving 13 bases between them. CDR3 DNA: TGTGCTAGTGGTTGGGGAGTAGGGCATGGAAACACCATATATTTT. Translated: CASGWGVGHGNTIYF. Based on the CDR3 plus reference TRBV12-5 and TRBJ1-3, the full variable domain is DARVTQTPRHKVTEMGQEVTMRCQPILGHNTVFWYRQTMMQGLELLAYFRNRAPLDDSGMPKDRFSAEMPDATLATLKIQPSEPRDSAVYFCASGWGVGHGNTIYFGEGSWLTVV.

The CDR3 loop reads CASSVGAGGPTDTQYF. CDR3 DNA: TGTGCCAGCAGCGTAGGGGCAGGGGGACCCACAGATACGCAGTATTTT. The genes are TRBV9 and TRBJ2-3; 7 bases match TRBD1. J lost 2 bases, V lost 0 bases, and 6 bases had no gene match. Per germline, CDR1 SGDLS and CDR2 YYNGEE. This CDR3 is 16 amino acids long.

The chain carries TRBV27 and TRBJ2-7, with unresolved D. Trimming took off 7 bases at V and 6 bases at J, with 10 bases between the two ends. From germline, CDR1 is MNHEY and CDR2 SMNVEV (reference sequence). The CDR3 length is 11 residues. The CDR3, as DNA: TGTGCCAGCATCCAAGGGCCCGAGCAGTACTTC. Protein product: CASIQGPEQYF.

V and J are TRBV29-1 and TRBJ1-5; 7 bases agree with TRBD1. CDR1 and CDR2 from the germline V gene are SQVTM and ANQGSEA. V lost 5 bases and J lost 2; bases outside the gene matches: 3. This CDR3 contains 13 residues. CDR3 nucleotide sequence: TGCAGCGTTAGGCAGGGGGGCAATCAGCCCCAGCATTTT. Its protein is CSVRQGGNQPQHF.

This clone was seen only a few times. The chain is built from TRBV30 and TRBJ2-7, with D maybe TRBD2 (5 bases). Trimming stripped 2 bases from V and 3 bases from J, with 8 bases between. CDR1 and CDR2 (germline): GTSNPN, SVGIG (reference sequence). This CDR3 contains 12 residues. CDR3 loop: CAWSPGNYEQYF. The CDR3 DNA sequence: TGTGCCTGGAGTCCCGGGAACTACGAGCAGTACTTC. The full variable domain, in which reference TRBV30 and TRBJ2-7 provide the parts outside the CDR3, is SQTIHQWPATLVQPVGSPLSLECTVEGTSNPNLYWYRQAAGRGLQLLFYSVGIGQISSEVPQNLSASRPQDRQFILSSKKLLLSDSGFYLCAWSPGNYEQYFGPGTRLTVT.

The CDR3 loop reads CASSRSQGSMNTEAFF. Written as DNA, the CDR3 is TGTGCCAGCTCAAGGAGTCAGGGGAGTATGAACACTGAAGCTTTCTTT. The chain carries TRBV18 and TRBJ1-1, with TRBD1 as a possible D gene (6 bases). Germline V CDR1 and CDR2: KGHSH, LQKENI. The CDR3 sequence is 16 residues long. V was cut by 5 bases and J by 0 bases, with 16 bases left in between.

The CDR3 sequence is CASSLAGGTGELFF. In DNA form, the CDR3 reads TGCGCCAGCAGCTTGGCAGGGGGCACCGGGGAGCTGTTTTTT. The chain combines TRBV5-1 with TRBJ2-2; 7 bases are shared with TRBD1. The germline V gene has CDR1 SGHRS and CDR2 YFSETQ. The CDR3 runs 14 residues. V shed 0 bases and J 4 bases; nucleotides not matched to a gene: 0.

This CDR3 is CASSLGGLAGYNEQFF. CDR3 nucleotides: TGCGCCAGCAGCTTGGGGGGACTAGCGGGATACAATGAGCAGTTCTTC. The chain is built from TRBV5-1 and TRBJ2-1; 13 nucleotides agree with TRBD2. CDR1 and CDR2 (germline): SGHRS, YFSETQ. J lost 4 bases, V lost 0 bases, and 1 base had no gene match. This CDR3 contains 16 residues.

V gene TRBV18 combines with J gene TRBJ2-5; D possibly corresponds to TRBD1 (5 bases). The CDR3 extends over 15 amino acids. The germline CDR1 and CDR2 sequences are KGHSH and LQKENI. Trimming shortened V by 3 bases and J by 4 bases, and 15 bases separated the two germline ends. The CDR3 is CASSPSGHSGETQYF. The CDR3 DNA follows: TGTGCCAGCTCACCGTCCGGACACTCCGGAGAGACCCAGTACTTC.

The chain combines TRBV6-5 with TRBJ1-4, with 9 nucleotides matching TRBD1. The CDR3 sequence is 14 residues long. In germline, CDR1 is MNHEY, CDR2 SVGAGI. V lost 6 bases, J lost 5 bases, and 4 bases stayed unmatched. This CDR3 is CASRPGQGNEKLFF. CDR3 coding DNA: TGTGCCAGCAGACCGGGACAGGGCAATGAAAAACTGTTTTTT.

J is TRBJ2-1 and V is TRBV15, with D possibly being TRBD1 (6 bases). Trimming took 5 bases from V and 1 from J, leaving 15 bases between them. The germline V gene encodes CDR1 LNHNV and CDR2 YYDKDF (reference sequence). The CDR3 is made up of 16 amino acids. CDR3: CATSAQGLGSYNEQFF. In DNA, the CDR3 is TGTGCCACCAGCGCACAGGGCCTGGGGTCCTACAATGAGCAGTTCTTC. The full variable domain, with the rest looked up from reference TRBV15 and TRBJ2-1, is DAMVIQNPRYQVTQFGKPVTLSCSQTLNHNVMYWYQQKSSQAPKLLFHYYDKDFNNEADTPDNFQSRRPNTSFCFLDIRSPGLGDTAMYLCATSAQGLGSYNEQFFGPGTRLTVL.

The gene calls are TRBV27 and TRBJ2-7, with 12 bases aligning to TRBD2. The germline CDR1 and CDR2 sequences are MNHEY and SMNVEV (reference sequence). The CDR3 is 17 residues long. V shed 2 bases, J shed 1 base, and the junction held 6 bases outside the gene matches. CDR3 nucleotides: TGTGCCAGCAGTTTACAGCGACTAGCGGGAGCTTCCTACGAGCAGTACTTC. This sequence encodes CASSLQRLAGASYEQYF.